The clone carrying this T cell receptor (beta chain) was counted between two and nine times. Its antigen is unidentified. The germline V gene encodes CDR1 DFQATT and CDR2 SNEGSKA (reference sequence). The V and J ends lost 3 bases and 6 bases, in that order; junction bases with no gene match: 6. The CDR3 has 13 amino acids. The sample belongs to a study of T-cell reconstitution after alpha-beta-depleted transplantation in children. General observations from the study: High day-60 TCRbeta diversity in some patients came from surviving recipient T cells and thymic progenitors. As was reported, about two months after transplant, alpha-beta T cells came from several hundred expanded graft clones. Hyperexpanded clones declined; after one year, newly produced T cells mostly supplied diversity.

TCRbeta library preparation incorporated unique molecular identifiers. MiXCR, run by TCRdb on the PCR reads, gives a single entry per CDR3 protein. The data contain fewer than 700,000 distinct CDR3 sequences, under 15% of them singletons. The chain uses TRBV20-1 and TRBJ1-2, with 8 bases matching TRBD1. The specimen was PBMCs, mostly from graft donor cells, collected 360 days after TCRalphabeta/CD19-depleted stem cell transplant. The receptor comes from a male patient younger than 18 who had a stem cell transplant for acute myeloid leukemia, so the T cells may come from the graft donor. CDR3 nucleotide sequence: TGCAGTGCTAGCAGGGGGCGAGGTGATGGCTACACCTTC. It specifies CSASRGRGDGYTF.